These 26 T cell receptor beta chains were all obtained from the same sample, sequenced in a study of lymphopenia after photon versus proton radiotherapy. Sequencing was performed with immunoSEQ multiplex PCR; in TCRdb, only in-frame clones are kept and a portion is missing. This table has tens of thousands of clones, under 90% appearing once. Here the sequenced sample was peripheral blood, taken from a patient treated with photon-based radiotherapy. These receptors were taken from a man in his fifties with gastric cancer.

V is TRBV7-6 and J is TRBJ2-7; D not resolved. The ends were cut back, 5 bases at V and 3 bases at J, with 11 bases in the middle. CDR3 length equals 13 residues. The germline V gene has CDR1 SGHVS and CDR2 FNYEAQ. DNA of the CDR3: TGTGCCAGCAGCCATTTGCTCGGCTACGAGCAGTACTTC. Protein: CASSHLLGYEQYF.

CDR3 in DNA: TGTGCCAGCAGCCAAGTTGTGGGAGGAACCCCCAACTACAATGAGCAGTTCTTC. This translates into CASSQVVGGTPNYNEQFF. J is TRBJ2-1 and V is TRBV14; D may be TRBD2 (6 bases). In germline, CDR1 is SGHDN, CDR2 FVKESK. Between the trimmed V and J ends, which lost 1 base and 3 bases, there was a span of 19 bases. This CDR3 spans 18 amino acids.

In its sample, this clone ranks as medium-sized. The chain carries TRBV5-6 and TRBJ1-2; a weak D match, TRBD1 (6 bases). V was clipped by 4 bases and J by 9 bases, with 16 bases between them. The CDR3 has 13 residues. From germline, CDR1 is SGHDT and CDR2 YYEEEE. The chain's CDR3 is CASSVGGDRSYTF. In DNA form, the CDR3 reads TGTGCCAGCAGCGTTGGGGGAGACAGGAGCTACACCTTC.

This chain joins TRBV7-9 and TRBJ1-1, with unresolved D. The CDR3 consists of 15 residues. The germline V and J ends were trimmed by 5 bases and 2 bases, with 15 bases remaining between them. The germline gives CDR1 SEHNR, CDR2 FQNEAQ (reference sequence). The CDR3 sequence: CASSPSGGVNTEAFF. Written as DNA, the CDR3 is TGTGCCAGCAGCCCTAGCGGCGGGGTCAACACTGAAGCTTTCTTT.

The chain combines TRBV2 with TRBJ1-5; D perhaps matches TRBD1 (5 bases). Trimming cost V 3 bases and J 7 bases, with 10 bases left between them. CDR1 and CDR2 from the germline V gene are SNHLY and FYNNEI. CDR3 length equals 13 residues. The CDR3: CASSDSRGQPQHF. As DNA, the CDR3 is TGTGCCAGCAGTGATTCGAGGGGCCAGCCCCAGCATTTT.

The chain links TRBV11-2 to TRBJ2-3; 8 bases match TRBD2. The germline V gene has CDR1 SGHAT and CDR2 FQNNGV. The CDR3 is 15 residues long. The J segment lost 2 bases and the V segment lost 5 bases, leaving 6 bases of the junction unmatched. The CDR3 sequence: CASSPLAGITDTQYF. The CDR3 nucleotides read TGTGCCAGCAGCCCATTAGCGGGAATCACAGATACGCAGTATTTT.

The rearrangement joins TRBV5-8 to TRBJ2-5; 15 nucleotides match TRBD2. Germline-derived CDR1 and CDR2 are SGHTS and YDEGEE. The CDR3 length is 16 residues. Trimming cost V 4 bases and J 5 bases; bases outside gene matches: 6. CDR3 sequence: CASSPGTSGRRETQYF. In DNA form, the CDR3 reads TGTGCCAGCAGCCCCGGGACTAGCGGGAGGAGGGAGACCCAGTACTTC.

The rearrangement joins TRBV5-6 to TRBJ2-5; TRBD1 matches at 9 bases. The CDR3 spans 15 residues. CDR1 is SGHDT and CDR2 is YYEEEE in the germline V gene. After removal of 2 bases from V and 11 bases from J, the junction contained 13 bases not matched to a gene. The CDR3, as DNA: TGTGCCAGCAGCTTCCTCGGACAGGGGAAGGATGAGCAGTACTTC. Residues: CASSFLGQGKDEQYF.

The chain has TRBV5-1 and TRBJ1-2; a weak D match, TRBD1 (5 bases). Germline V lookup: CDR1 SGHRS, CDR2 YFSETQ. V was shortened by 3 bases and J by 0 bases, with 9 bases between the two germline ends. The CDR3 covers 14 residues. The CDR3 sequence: CASSYEGPNYGYTF. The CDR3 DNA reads TGCGCCAGCAGCTACGAGGGGCCTAACTATGGCTACACCTTC.

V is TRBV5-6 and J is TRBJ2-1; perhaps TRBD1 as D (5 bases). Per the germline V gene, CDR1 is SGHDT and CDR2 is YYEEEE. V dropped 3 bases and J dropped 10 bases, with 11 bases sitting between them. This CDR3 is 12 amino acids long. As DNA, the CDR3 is TGTGCCAGCAGCTCCAGGGTTTTGGAGCAGTTCTTC. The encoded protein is CASSSRVLEQFF.

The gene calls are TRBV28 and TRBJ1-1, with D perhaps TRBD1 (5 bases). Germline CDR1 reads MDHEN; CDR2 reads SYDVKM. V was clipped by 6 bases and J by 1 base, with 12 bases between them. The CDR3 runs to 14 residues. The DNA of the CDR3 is TGTGCCAGCAGAGTAGACAGCTCGAACACTGAAGCTTTCTTT. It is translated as CASRVDSSNTEAFF.

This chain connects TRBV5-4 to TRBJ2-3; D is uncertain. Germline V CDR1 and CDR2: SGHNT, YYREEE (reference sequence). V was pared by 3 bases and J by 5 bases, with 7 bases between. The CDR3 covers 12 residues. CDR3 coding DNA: TGTGCCAGCAGCTCCTGGGGAGATACGCAGTATTTT. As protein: CASSSWGDTQYF.

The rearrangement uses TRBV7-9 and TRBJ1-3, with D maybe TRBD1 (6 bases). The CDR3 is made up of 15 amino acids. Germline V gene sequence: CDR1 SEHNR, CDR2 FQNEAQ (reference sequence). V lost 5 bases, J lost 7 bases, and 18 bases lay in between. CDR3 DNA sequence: TGTGCCAGCAGCCCTGGACAGAGAGTTAGGAACACCATATATTTT. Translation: CASSPGQRVRNTIYF. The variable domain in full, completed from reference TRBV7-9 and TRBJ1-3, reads DTGVSQNPRHKITKRGQNVTFRCDPISEHNRLYWYRQTLGQGPEFLTYFQNEAQLEKSRLLSDRFSAERPKGSFSTLEIQRTEQGDSAMYLCASSPGQRVRNTIYFGEGSWLTVV.

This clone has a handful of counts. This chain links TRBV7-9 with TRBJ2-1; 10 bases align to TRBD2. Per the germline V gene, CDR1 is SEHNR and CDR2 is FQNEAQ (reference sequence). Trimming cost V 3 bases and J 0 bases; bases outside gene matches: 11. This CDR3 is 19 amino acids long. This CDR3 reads CASSFNRASGSFSYNEQFF. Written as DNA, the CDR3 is TGTGCCAGCAGCTTTAATAGGGCTAGCGGGAGTTTCTCCTACAATGAGCAGTTCTTC.

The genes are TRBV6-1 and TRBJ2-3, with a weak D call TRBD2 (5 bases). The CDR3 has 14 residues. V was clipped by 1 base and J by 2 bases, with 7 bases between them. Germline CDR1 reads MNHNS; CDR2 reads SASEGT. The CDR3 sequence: CASSEGGFTDTQYF. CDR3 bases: TGTGCCAGCAGTGAAGGCGGGTTCACAGATACGCAGTATTTT.

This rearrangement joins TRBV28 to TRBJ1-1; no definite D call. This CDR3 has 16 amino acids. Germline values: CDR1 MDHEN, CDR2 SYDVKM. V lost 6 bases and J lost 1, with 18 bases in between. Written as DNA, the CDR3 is TGTGCCAGCAGCCTCGGGGAGCTCAAAAGGAACACTGAAGCTTTCTTT. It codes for CASSLGELKRNTEAFF.

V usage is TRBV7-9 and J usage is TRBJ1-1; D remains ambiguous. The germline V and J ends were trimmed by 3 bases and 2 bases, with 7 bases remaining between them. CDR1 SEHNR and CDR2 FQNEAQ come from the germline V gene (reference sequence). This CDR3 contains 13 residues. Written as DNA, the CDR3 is TGTGCCAGCAGCTTGACTTTCAACACTGAAGCTTTCTTT. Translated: CASSLTFNTEAFF.

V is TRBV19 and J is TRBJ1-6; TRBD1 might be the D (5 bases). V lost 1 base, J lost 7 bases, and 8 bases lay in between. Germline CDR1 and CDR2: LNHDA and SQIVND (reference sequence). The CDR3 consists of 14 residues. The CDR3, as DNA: TGTGCCAGTAGTATAGCTGGGACCAATTCACCCCTCCACTTT. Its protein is CASSIAGTNSPLHF.

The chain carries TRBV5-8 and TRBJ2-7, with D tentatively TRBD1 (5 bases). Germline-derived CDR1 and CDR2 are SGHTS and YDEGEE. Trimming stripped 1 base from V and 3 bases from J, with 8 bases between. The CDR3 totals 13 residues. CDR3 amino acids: CASSLTGYYEQYF. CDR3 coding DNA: TGTGCCAGCAGCTTGACAGGATACTACGAGCAGTACTTC. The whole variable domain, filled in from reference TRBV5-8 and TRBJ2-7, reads EAGVTQSPTHLIKTRGQQATLRCSPISGHTSVYWYQQALGLGLQFLLWYDEGEERNRGNFPPRFSGRQFPNYSSELNVNALELEDSALYLCASSLTGYYEQYFGPGTRLTVT.

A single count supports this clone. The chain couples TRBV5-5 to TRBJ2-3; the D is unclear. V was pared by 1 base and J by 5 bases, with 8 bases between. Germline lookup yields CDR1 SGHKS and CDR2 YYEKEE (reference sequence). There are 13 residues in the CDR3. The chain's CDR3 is CASSLRTGDTQYF. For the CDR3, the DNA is TGTGCCAGCAGCTTGAGGACGGGAGATACGCAGTATTTT. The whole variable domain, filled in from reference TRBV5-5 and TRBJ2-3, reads DAGVTQSPTHLIKTRGQQVTLRCSPISGHKSVSWYQQVLGQGPQFIFQYYEKEERGRGNFPDRFSARQFPNYSSELNVNALLLGDSALYLCASSLRTGDTQYFGPGTRLTVL.

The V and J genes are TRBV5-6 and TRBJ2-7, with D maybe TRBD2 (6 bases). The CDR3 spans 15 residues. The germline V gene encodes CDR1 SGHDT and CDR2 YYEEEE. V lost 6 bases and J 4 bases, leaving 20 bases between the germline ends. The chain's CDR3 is CASNGLAEHSYEQYF. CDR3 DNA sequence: TGTGCCAGCAACGGATTAGCGGAGCACTCGTACGAGCAGTACTTC.

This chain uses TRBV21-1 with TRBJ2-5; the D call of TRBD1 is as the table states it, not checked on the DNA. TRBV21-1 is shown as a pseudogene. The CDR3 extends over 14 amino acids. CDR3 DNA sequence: TGTGCCAGCAGCAAAGGAGGGGGTTCAGAGACCCAGTACTTC. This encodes CASSKGGGSETQYF.

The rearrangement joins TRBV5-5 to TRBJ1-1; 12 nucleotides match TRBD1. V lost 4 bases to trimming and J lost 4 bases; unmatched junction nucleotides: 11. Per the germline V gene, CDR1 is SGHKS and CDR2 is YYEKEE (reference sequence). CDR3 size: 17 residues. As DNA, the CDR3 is TGTGCCAGCAGCCCCACCCCGGGACAGGGGGCGACCACTGAAGCTTTCTTT. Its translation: CASSPTPGQGATTEAFF. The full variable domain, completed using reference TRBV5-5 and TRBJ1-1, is DAGVTQSPTHLIKTRGQQVTLRCSPISGHKSVSWYQQVLGQGPQFIFQYYEKEERGRGNFPDRFSARQFPNYSSELNVNALLLGDSALYLCASSPTPGQGATTEAFFGQGTRLTVV.

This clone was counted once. The CDR3 nucleotides are TGTGCCTGGAGTGTGGCGGGAGGGCGGGAGCAGTACTTC. It yields the protein CAWSVAGGREQYF. V gene TRBV30 combines with J gene TRBJ2-7, with TRBD2 matching over 9 bases. Germline assignment: CDR1 GTSNPN and CDR2 SVGIG (reference sequence). The CDR3 contains 13 residues. Trimming at V came to 0 bases and at J to 7 bases, leaving 4 bases not matched to a gene.

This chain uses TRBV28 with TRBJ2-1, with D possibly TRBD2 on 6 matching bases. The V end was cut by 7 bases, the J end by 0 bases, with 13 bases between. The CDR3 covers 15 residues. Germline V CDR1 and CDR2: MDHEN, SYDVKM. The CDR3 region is CASTPDGSSYNEQFF. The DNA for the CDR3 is TGTGCCAGCACCCCGGACGGGAGCTCCTACAATGAGCAGTTCTTC.

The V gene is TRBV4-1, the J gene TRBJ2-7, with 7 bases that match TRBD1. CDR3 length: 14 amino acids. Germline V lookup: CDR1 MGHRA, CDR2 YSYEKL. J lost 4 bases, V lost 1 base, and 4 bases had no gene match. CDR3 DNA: TGCGCCAGCAGCCAAGGGCAGGGGGAATACGAGCAGTACTTC. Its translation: CASSQGQGEYEQYF.